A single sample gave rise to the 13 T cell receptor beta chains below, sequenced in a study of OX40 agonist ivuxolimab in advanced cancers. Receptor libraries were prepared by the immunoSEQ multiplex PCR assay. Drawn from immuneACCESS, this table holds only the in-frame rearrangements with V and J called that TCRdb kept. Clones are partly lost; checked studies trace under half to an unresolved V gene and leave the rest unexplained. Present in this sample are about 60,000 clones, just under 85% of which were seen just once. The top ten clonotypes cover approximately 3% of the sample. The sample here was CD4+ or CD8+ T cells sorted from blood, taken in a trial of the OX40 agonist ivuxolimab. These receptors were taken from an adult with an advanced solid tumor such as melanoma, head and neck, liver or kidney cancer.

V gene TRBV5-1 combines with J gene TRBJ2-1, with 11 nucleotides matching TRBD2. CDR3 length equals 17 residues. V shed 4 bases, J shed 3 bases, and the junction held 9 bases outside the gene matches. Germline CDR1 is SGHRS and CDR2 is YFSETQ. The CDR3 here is CASSERAGTSGYNEQFF. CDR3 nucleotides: TGCGCCAGCAGCGAGAGGGCCGGGACTAGCGGCTACAATGAGCAGTTCTTC. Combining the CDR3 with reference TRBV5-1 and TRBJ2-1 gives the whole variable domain KAGVTQTPRYLIKTRGQQVTLSCSPISGHRSVSWYQQTPGQGLQFLFEYFSETQRNKGNFPGRFSGRQFSNSRSEMNVSTLELGDSALYLCASSERAGTSGYNEQFFGPGTRLTVL.

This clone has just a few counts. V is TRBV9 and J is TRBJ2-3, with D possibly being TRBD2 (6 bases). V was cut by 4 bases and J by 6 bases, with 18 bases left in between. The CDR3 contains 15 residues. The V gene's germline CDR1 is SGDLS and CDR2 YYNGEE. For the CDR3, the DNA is TGTGCCAGCAGCTTTACTGGGACTCGGGGGGATACGCAGTATTTT. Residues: CASSFTGTRGDTQYF.

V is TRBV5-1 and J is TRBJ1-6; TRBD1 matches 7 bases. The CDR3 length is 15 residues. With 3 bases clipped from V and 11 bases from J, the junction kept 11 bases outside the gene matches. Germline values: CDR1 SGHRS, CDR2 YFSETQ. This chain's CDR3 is CASSSTGIGAAPLHF. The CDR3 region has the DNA TGCGCCAGCAGCTCGACAGGGATAGGGGCAGCACCCCTCCACTTT. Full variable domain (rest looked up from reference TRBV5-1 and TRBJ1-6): KAGVTQTPRYLIKTRGQQVTLSCSPISGHRSVSWYQQTPGQGLQFLFEYFSETQRNKGNFPGRFSGRQFSNSRSEMNVSTLELGDSALYLCASSSTGIGAAPLHFGNGTRLTVT.

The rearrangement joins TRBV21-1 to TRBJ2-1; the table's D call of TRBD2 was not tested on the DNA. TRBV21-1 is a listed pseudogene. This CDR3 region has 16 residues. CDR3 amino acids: CASSRLAGGTINEQFF. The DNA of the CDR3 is TGTGCCAGCAGCAGACTAGCGGGAGGTACGATCAATGAGCAGTTCTTC.

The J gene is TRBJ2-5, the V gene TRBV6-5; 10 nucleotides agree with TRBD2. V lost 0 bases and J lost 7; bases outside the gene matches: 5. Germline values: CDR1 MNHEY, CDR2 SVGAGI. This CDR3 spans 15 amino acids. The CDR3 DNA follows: TGTGCCAGCAGTTACTCAGAGCGGGGGGGGATGACCCAGTACTTC. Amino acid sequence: CASSYSERGGMTQYF.

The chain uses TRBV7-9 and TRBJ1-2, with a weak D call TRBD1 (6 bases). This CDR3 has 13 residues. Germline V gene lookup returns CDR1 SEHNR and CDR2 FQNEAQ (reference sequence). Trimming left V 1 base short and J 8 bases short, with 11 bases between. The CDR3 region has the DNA TGTGCCAGCAGCTTAGACAGGGTAGGAGGCTACACCTTC. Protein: CASSLDRVGGYTF.

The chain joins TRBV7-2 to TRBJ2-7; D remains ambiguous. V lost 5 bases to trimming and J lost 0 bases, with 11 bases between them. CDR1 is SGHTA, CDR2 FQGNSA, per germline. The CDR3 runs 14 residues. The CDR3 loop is CASSPGSLSYEQYF. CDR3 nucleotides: TGTGCCAGCAGCCCCGGGTCCCTCTCCTACGAGCAGTACTTC. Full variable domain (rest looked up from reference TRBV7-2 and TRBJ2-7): GAGVSQSPSNKVTEKGKDVELRCDPISGHTALYWYRQSLGQGLEFLIYFQGNSAPDKSGLPSDRFSAERTGGSVSTLTIQRTQQEDSAVYLCASSPGSLSYEQYFGPGTRLTVT.

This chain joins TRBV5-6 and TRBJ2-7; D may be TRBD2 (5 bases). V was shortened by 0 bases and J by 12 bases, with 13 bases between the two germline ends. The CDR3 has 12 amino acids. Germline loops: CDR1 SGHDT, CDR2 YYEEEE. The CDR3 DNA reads TGTGCCAGCAGCTTGGTTTCGGGATATCGGTACTTC. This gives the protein CASSLVSGYRYF.

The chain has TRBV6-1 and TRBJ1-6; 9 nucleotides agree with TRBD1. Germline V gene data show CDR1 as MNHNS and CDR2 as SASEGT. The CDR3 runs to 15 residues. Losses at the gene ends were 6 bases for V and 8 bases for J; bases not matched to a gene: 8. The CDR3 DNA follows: TGTGCCAGCAGCGGAGGACAGGGGATTTATTCACCCCTCCACTTT. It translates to CASSGGQGIYSPLHF.

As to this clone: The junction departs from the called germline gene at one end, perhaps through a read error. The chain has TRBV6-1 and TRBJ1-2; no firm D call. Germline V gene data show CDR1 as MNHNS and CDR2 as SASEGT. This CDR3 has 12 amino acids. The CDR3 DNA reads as TGTGCCAGCAGTGAAGCGAACCGCCGGAGGGCCTTC. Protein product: CASSEANRRRAF.

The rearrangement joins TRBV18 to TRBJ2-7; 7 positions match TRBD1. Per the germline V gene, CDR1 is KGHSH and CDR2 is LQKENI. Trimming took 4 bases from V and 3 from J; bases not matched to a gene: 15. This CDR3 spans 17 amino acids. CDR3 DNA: TGTGCCAGCTCACAATGGGGTCCGGGACAGATAATCTACGAGCAGTACTTC. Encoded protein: CASSQWGPGQIIYEQYF.

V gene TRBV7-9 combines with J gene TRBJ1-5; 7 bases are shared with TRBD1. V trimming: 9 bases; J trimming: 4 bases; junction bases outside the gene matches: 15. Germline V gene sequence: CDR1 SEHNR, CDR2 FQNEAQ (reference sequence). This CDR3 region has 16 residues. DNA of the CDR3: TGTGCCAGTCCCTGTACCGCGACAGGGCGTAATCAGCCCCAGCATTTT. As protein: CASPCTATGRNQPQHF.

In nucleotides, the CDR3 is TGTGCCGGGACTAGCGGGACATCCTACAATGAGCAGTTCTTC. Amino acids: CAGTSGTSYNEQFF. This sequence joins TRBV2 and TRBJ2-1; 13 positions agree with TRBD2. The junction had 2 bases not matched to a gene; V was cut back by 11 bases and J by 1 base. Germline V gene data show CDR1 as SNHLY and CDR2 as FYNNEI. This CDR3 spans 14 amino acids.